The 21 T cell receptor beta chains below come from one sample, sequenced in a study of tumor and adjacent non-tumor tissue in lung cancer. The library came from three nested PCR rounds adapted from ARM-PCR protocols. TCRdb reprocessed the multiplex PCR reads via MiXCR and lists one record per CDR3 protein. The data hold roughly 200,000 distinct CDR3 sequences, with 71% observed a single time. No cell sorting was done before RNA was extracted from the tissue. Sequences were obtained from lung tumor tissue. Receptors originate from a man between 60 and 75 years old with non-small cell lung cancer.

With regard to this clonotype: At one end, the junction sequence differs from germline, possibly due to a read error. The rearrangement uses TRBV7-9 and TRBJ2-1; 10 bases fit TRBD2. The CDR3 has 14 residues. CDR1 and CDR2 (germline): SEHNR, FQNEAQ (reference sequence). The CDR3, as DNA: TGTGCCAGCAGCTTAGAGCGGGGGGGCGATGAGCAATTCTTC. The encoded protein is CASSLERGGDEQFF.

With regard to this clonotype: The junction shows a germline mismatch at one end, possibly a read error. The chain uses TRBV29-1 and TRBJ1-5, with D possibly being TRBD1 (6 bases). The CDR3 extends over 15 amino acids. Germline CDR1 SQVTM, CDR2 ANQGSEA. The CDR3 sequence is CSPRRYGGRFQPHHF. In nucleotides, the CDR3 is TGCAGCCCCCGTCGTTACGGGGGCAGGTTTCAGCCCCACCATTTT.

Worth noting for this clonotype: A much larger clone lies a single base off, so this may be a read error. The J gene is TRBJ2-1, the V gene TRBV20-1; D is possibly TRBD1 or TRBD2 (5 bases each). CDR1 and CDR2 (germline): DFQATT, SNEGSKA (reference sequence). Trimming cost V 7 bases and J 3 bases, with 16 bases left between them. This CDR3 contains 14 residues. CDR3 sequence reads: CSVPSGTNYNEQFF. The DNA for the CDR3 is TGCAGTGTCCCATCCGGGACCAACTACAATGAGCAGTTCTTC.

Note on this clonotype: One end of the junction does not line up with germline, which may come from a read error. This chain links TRBV11-3 with TRBJ2-4; D is uncertain. This CDR3 has 16 amino acids. Germline V gene lookup returns CDR1 SGHNT and CDR2 YENEEA. Written as DNA, the CDR3 is TGTTCCAGCAGCCCCTCATATTATTTAGCAAAAAACATTCAGTACTTC. Translating it yields CSSSPSYYLAKNIQYF.

Notes on this clonotype: The germline gene is not matched at one end of the junction; a read error may be the cause. CDR3 in amino acids: CVSSQAGTSGGASAQYF. The CDR3 region has the DNA TGTGTCAGCAGCCAGGCCGGGACTAGCGGGGGGGCTAGCGCCCAGTACTTC. V is TRBV4-2 and J is TRBJ2-5, with 16 bases fitting TRBD2. CDR1 and CDR2 from the germline V gene are LGHNA and YNFKEQ. The CDR3 spans 17 residues.

As for this clonotype: A much larger clone lies a single base off, so this may be a read error. The chain joins TRBV6-1 to TRBJ2-1, with D unresolved. The CDR3 has 13 amino acids. CDR1 is MNHNS and CDR2 is SASEGT in the germline V gene. V lost 4 bases to trimming and J lost 5 bases, with 9 bases between them. CDR3 protein: CASSGHANNEQFF. Written as DNA, the CDR3 is TGTGCCAGCAGTGGGCACGCTAACAATGAGCAGTTCTTC.

With regard to this clonotype: At one end the junction does not follow the germline gene, possibly because of a read error. The chain combines TRBV4-2 with TRBJ2-2, with D perhaps matching TRBD1 (6 bases). The V gene's germline CDR1 is LGHNA and CDR2 YNFKEQ. The CDR3 totals 16 residues. The CDR3 nucleotides read TGTGCCAGCAGCCAAAAAGGGACATTAAACACCGGGGAGCTGATTTTT. Protein: CASSQKGTLNTGELIF.

The table lists this clonotype with many counts. V gene TRBV6-1 combines with J gene TRBJ1-1, with D unresolved. V was trimmed by 6 bases and J by 1 base, leaving 9 bases between them. This CDR3 is 13 amino acids long. CDR1 is MNHNS, CDR2 SASEGT, per germline. CDR3 nucleotide sequence: TGTGCCAGCAGCCCAGGCAGGAACACTGAAGCTTTCTTT. It encodes CASSPGRNTEAFF.

As to this clonotype: Given the absence of the conserved phenylalanine or tryptophan at the CDR3 end, a read error is likely. The chain carries TRBV13 and TRBJ2-3, with 12 bases matching TRBD2. The ends lost 4 bases at V and 4 bases at J; junction bases unmatched: 12. The CDR3 runs to 18 residues. Germline V gene sequence: CDR1 PRHDT, CDR2 FYEKMQ (reference sequence). The CDR3 coding sequence is TGTGCCAGCAGCTACAGACTAGCGGGGGCCCTCCCCCCAGATACGCAGTATTTA. It codes for CASSYRLAGALPPDTQYL.

Regarding this clonotype: A single base separates this from a much larger clone, so it may be a read error. The gene calls are TRBV6-2 or TRBV6-3 and TRBJ1-5; no clear D. Germline V CDR1 and CDR2: MNHEY, SVGEGT. The CDR3 spans 12 residues. Trimming left V 4 bases short and J 6 bases short, with 7 bases between. The CDR3: CASSFITQPQHF. The CDR3 DNA follows: TGTGCCAGCAGTTTCATCACTCAGCCCCAGCATTTT.

This clonotype was seen more than once but under ten times. Given a much more abundant clone one base away, this may be a read error. The rearrangement joins TRBV6-1 to TRBJ2-3; D unclear. Germline CDR1 is MNHNS and CDR2 is SASEGT. V lost 2 bases, J lost 2 bases, and 11 bases lay in between. The CDR3 has 15 amino acids. This chain's CDR3 is CASSESLGNTDTQYF. CDR3 nucleotide sequence: TGTGCCAGCAGTGAATCATTAGGGAACACAGATACGCAGTATTTT.

With respect to this clonotype: The junction departs from the called germline gene at one end, perhaps through a read error. The DNA for the CDR3 is TGCAGTGCTAGGGGCGGGATAAGCAATCAGCCCCACCATTTT. This encodes CSARGGISNQPHHF. The chain links TRBV20-1 to TRBJ1-5, with D uncertain. Germline CDR1 reads DFQATT; CDR2 reads SNEGSKA (reference sequence). CDR3 length: 14 residues.

The chain uses TRBV5-1 and TRBJ2-1; D not certain. CDR1 is SGHRS and CDR2 is YFSETQ in the germline V gene. CDR3 length: 13 residues. Trimming stripped 2 bases from V and 5 bases from J, with 8 bases between. The CDR3 sequence: CASSLEKDNEQFF. DNA for the CDR3: TGCGCCAGCAGCTTAGAGAAAGACAATGAGCAGTTCTTC.

This clonotype was seen a handful of times. The chain carries TRBV5-5 and TRBJ1-6; 8 positions agree with TRBD1. Losses at the gene ends were 0 bases for V and 7 bases for J; bases not matched to a gene: 0. Germline loops: CDR1 SGHKS, CDR2 YYEKEE (reference sequence). This CDR3 has 14 residues. The CDR3 region has the DNA TGTGCCAGCAGCTTGGCAGGGGGCAATTCACCCCTCCACTTT. This translates into CASSLAGGNSPLHF. The entire variable domain, with the rest obtained from reference TRBV5-5 and TRBJ1-6, is as follows: DAGVTQSPTHLIKTRGQQVTLRCSPISGHKSVSWYQQVLGQGPQFIFQYYEKEERGRGNFPDRFSARQFPNYSSELNVNALLLGDSALYLCASSLAGGNSPLHFGNGTRLTVT.

Notes on this clonotype: The final CDR3 position lacks the conserved phenylalanine or tryptophan, pointing to a likely read error. The chain links TRBV20-1 to TRBJ2-7; D gene ambiguous. Germline lookup yields CDR1 DFQATT and CDR2 SNEGSKA (reference sequence). The CDR3 totals 14 residues. V lost 1 base and J 2 bases, leaving 12 bases between the germline ends. The CDR3 nucleotides are TGCAGTGCTAGAGCCCCCAAGGAGCCCTACGAGCAGTACCTC. Translating gives CSARAPKEPYEQYL.

This clonotype turned up a few times. Being one base from a much bigger clone, this may be a read error. The rearrangement uses TRBV11-2 and TRBJ1-5; D not certain. Germline V lookup: CDR1 SGHAT, CDR2 FQNNGV. This CDR3 has 16 amino acids. V lost 3 bases and J lost 16, with 28 bases in between. The DNA of the CDR3 is TGTGCCAGCAGCTTTTGGGGATTGCTTGGGAGGCGCGTGAGCCATTTT. This codes for CASSFWGLLGRRVSHF. Drawing the rest from reference TRBV11-2 and TRBJ1-5, the complete variable domain is EAGVAQSPRYKIIEKRQSVAFWCNPISGHATLYWYQQILGQGPKLLIQFQNNGVVDDSQLPKDRFSAERLKGVDSTLKIQPAKLEDSAVYLCASSFWGLLGRRVSHFGDGTRLSIL.

In regard to this clonotype: The CDR3 end shows no conserved phenylalanine or tryptophan, and so a read error is likely. In nucleotides, the CDR3 is TGCAGTGCTATAGCCCCTAGCGGCAGTGGACACAATGAGCAGTTCTCC. Translated: CSAIAPSGSGHNEQFS. The chain combines TRBV20-1 with TRBJ2-1, with 7 bases matching TRBD2. CDR1 and CDR2 from the germline V gene are DFQATT and SNEGSKA (reference sequence). The CDR3 runs to 16 residues. Trimming removed 4 bases from V and 5 bases from J; junction bases left unmatched: 14.

J is TRBJ2-7 and V is TRBV12-3 or TRBV12-4; the match to TRBD2 covers 11 bases. The CDR3 runs 14 residues. The V gene end was trimmed by 1 base and the J gene end by 6 bases; junction bases not matched to a gene: 2. The CDR3 region has the DNA TGTGCCAGCAGTTTAGGGACTAGCGGGTGCGAGCAGTACTTC. Translated: CASSLGTSGCEQYF.

This clonotype came up a few times. The chain has TRBV12-3 or TRBV12-4 and TRBJ1-1; tentatively, D is TRBD1 (5 bases). V dropped 5 bases and J dropped 1 base, with 8 bases sitting between them. The CDR3 is made up of 13 amino acids. The CDR3 sequence is CASSLQGNTEAFF. For the CDR3, the DNA is TGTGCCAGCAGTCTTCAGGGGAACACTGAAGCTTTCTTT.

On this clonotype itself: A junction end diverges from the germline sequence, so it may reflect a read error. The genes are TRBV4-3 and TRBJ1-2, with D perhaps TRBD1 (5 bases). Per the germline V gene, CDR1 is LGHNA and CDR2 is YSLEER. The CDR3 loop spans 13 amino acids. For the CDR3, the DNA is TGCGCCAGCAGCCAGGGCGGGACCTATGGCTACGCCTTC. Protein: CASSQGGTYGYAF.

A word on this clonotype: This may be a read error: a much more frequent sequence differs by one nucleotide. This rearrangement joins TRBV4-3 to TRBJ2-7, with D perhaps being TRBD1 or TRBD2 (5 bases each). From germline, CDR1 is LGHNA and CDR2 YSLEER. The CDR3 contains 13 residues. The CDR3 nucleotides are TGCGTCAGCAGCGCCCGTGGGGGTGGGGAGCAGTACTTC. It translates to CVSSARGGGEQYF.